A single T cell receptor beta chain is shown here with its context. What it binds is not known. This sample was taken from a study of response to subunit inactivated influenza vaccine. Study observations and caveats: A suggestion made by the authors is that each seasonal influenza vaccination recruits few new T cells.

V lost 8 bases, J lost 0 bases, and 16 bases stayed unmatched. The CDR3 runs 17 residues. Germline lookup yields CDR1 LNHNV and CDR2 YYDKDF (reference sequence). TCRdb analysed the RT-PCR reads with MiXCR anew, one entry per CDR3 protein. The sample carries more than 250,000 distinct CDR3 sequences, roughly a fifth recorded once. This TCR was recovered from a man aged 45 to 75 who received an inactivated influenza vaccine. Sequenced material: PBMCs from blood, taken roughly 20 months after vaccination. The V call is TRBV15, the J call TRBJ2-7; 7 positions match TRBD1. The CDR3 loop is CATATGHGQAFSYEQYF. DNA for the CDR3: TGTGCCACCGCCACGGGACACGGACAGGCGTTCTCCTACGAGCAGTACTTC.